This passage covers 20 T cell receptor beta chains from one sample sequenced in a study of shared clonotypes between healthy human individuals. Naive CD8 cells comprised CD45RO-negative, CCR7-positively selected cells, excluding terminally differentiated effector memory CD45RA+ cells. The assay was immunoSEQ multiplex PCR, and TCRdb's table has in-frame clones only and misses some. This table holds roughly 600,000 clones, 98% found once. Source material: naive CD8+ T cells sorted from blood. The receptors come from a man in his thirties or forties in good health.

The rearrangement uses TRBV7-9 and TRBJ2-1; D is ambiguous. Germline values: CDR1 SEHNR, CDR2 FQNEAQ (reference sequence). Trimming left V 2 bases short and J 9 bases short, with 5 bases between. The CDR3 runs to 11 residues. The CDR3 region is CASSLRSEQFF. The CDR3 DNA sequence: TGTGCCAGCAGCTTAAGGAGTGAGCAGTTCTTC.

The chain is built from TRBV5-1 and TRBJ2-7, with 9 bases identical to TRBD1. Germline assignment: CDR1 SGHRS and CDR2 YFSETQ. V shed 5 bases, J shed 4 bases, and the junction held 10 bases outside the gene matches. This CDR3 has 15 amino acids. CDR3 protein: CASRRAGTGRYEQYF. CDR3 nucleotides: TGCGCCAGCAGACGGGCCGGGACAGGGAGGTACGAGCAGTACTTC.

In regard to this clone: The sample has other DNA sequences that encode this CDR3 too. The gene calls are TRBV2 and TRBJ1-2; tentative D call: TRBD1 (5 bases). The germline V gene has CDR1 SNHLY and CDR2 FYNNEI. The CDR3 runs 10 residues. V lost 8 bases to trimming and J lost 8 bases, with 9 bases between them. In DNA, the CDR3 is TGTGCCAGCCGGGGACGAGGCTACACCTTC. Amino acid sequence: CASRGRGYTF.

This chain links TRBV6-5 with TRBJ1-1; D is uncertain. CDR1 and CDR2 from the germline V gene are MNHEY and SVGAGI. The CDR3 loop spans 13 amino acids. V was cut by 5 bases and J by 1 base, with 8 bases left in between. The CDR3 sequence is CASSLTQNTEAFF. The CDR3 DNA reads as TGTGCCAGCAGTCTGACACAGAACACTGAAGCTTTCTTT.

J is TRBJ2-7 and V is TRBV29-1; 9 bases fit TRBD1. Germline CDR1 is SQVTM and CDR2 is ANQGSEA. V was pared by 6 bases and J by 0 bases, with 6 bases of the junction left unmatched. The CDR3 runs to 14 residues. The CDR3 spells CSVDLQGASYEQYF. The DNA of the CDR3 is TGCAGCGTCGACCTACAGGGGGCCTCCTACGAGCAGTACTTC.

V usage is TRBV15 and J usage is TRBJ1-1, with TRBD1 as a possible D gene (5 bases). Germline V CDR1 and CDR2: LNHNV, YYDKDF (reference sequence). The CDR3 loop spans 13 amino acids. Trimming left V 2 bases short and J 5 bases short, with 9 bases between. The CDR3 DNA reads TGTGCCACCAGCAGACCGGGGGTAACTGAAGCTTTCTTT. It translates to CATSRPGVTEAFF.

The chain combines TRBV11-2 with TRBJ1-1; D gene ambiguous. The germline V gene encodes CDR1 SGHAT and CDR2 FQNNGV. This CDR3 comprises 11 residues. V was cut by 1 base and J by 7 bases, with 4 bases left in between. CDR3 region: CASSLGSEAFF. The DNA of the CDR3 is TGTGCCAGCAGCTTAGGGAGTGAAGCTTTCTTT.

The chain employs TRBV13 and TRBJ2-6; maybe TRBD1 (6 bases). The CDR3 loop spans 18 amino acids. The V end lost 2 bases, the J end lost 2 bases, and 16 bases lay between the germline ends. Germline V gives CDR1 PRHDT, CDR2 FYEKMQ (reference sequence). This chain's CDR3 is CASSLFARGPPGANVLTF. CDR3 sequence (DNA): TGTGCCAGCAGCTTATTTGCCAGGGGTCCTCCTGGGGCCAACGTCCTGACTTTC.

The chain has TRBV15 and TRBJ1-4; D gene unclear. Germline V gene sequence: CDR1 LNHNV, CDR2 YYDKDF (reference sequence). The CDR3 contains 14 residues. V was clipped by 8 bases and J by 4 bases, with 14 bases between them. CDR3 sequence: CATHGGQLNEKLFF. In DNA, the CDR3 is TGTGCCACCCATGGCGGGCAGCTTAATGAAAAACTGTTTTTT.

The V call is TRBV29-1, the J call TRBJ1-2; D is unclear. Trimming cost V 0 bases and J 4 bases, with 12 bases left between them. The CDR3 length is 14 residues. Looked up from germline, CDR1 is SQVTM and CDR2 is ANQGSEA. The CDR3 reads CSVEESGRFYGYTF. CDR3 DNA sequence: TGCAGCGTTGAAGAGTCCGGGCGGTTCTATGGCTACACCTTC.

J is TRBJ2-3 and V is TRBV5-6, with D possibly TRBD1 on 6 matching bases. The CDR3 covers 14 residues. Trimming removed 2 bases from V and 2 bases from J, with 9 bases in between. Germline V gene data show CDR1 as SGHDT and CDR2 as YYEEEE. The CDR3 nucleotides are TGTGCCAGCAGCTTACAGGGTTTCACAGATACGCAGTATTTT. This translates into CASSLQGFTDTQYF.

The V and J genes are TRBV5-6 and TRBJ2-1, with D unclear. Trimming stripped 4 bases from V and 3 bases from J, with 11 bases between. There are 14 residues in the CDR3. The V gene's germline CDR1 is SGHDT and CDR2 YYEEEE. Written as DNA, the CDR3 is TGTGCCAGCAGCGGGTCTCTATTCTACAATGAGCAGTTCTTC. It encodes CASSGSLFYNEQFF.

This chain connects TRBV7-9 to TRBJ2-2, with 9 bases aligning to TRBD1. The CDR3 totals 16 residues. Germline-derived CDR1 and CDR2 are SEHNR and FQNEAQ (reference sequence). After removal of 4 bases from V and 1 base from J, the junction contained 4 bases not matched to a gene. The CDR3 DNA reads TGTGCCAGCAGCTCGGGACAGGGATTGAACACCGGGGAGCTGTTTTTT. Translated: CASSSGQGLNTGELFF.

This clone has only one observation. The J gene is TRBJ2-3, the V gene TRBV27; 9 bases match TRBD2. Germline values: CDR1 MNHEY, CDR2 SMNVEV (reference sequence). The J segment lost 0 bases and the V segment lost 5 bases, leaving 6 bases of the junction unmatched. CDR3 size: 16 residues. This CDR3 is CASSPRLAESTDTQYF. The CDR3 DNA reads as TGTGCCAGCAGTCCTAGACTAGCGGAGAGCACAGATACGCAGTATTTT.

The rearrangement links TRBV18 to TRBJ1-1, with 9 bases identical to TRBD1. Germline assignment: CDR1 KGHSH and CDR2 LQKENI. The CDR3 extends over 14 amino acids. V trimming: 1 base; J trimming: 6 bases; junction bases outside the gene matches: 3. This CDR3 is CASSPRDRVAEAFF. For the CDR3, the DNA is TGTGCCAGCTCACCACGGGACAGGGTGGCTGAAGCTTTCTTT.

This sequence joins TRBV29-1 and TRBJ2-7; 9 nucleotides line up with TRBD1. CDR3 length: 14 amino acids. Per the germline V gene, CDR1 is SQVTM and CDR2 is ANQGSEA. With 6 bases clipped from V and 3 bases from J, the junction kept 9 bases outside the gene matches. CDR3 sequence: CSVAGQGEGYEQYF. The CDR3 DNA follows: TGCAGCGTGGCGGGACAGGGTGAGGGCTACGAGCAGTACTTC.

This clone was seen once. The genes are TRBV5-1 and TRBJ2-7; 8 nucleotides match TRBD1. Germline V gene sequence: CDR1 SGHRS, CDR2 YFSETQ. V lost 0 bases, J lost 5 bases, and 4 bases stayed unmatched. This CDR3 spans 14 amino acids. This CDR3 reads CASSLDAGGNEQYF. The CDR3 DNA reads TGCGCCAGCAGCTTGGACGCAGGGGGCAACGAGCAGTACTTC. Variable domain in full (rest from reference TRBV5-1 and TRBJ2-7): KAGVTQTPRYLIKTRGQQVTLSCSPISGHRSVSWYQQTPGQGLQFLFEYFSETQRNKGNFPGRFSGRQFSNSRSEMNVSTLELGDSALYLCASSLDAGGNEQYFGPGTRLTVT.

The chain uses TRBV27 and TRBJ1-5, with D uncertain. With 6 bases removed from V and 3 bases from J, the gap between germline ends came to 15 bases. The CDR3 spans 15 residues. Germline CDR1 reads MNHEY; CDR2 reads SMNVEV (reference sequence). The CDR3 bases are TGTGCCAGCAGCTTGTCGAGGCAGCACAATCAGCCCCAGCATTTT. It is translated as CASSLSRQHNQPQHF.

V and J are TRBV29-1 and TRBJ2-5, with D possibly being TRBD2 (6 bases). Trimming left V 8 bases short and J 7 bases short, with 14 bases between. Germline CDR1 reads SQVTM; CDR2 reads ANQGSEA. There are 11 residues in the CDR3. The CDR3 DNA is TGCAGCTGCCGGAGGGACGGGACCCAGTACTTC. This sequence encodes CSCRRDGTQYF.

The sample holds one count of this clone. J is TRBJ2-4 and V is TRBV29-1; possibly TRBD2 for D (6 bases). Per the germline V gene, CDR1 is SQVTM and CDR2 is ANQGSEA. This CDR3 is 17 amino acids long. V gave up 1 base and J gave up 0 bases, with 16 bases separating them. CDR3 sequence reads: CSVEGWEEKLAKNIQYF. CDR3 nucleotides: TGCAGCGTTGAAGGTTGGGAGGAGAAACTAGCCAAAAACATTCAGTACTTC.